The entry below describes one TCR beta chain. The assay was immunoSEQ multiplex PCR, and TCRdb's table has in-frame clones only and misses some. Seen here are about 140,000 clones, around 82% observed once, and the top ten hold more than 3.5%. CDR1 and CDR2 (germline): MNHEY, SVGEGT. V was clipped by 4 bases and J by 1 base; unmatched bases: 5. The CDR3 contains 16 residues. These data are taken from a study of blood T cell repertoires in COVID-19. In the study overall: PBMCs, B-cell-depleted T cells, or T cells were the source of the cDNA or gDNA that made up the material.

This TCR was sampled from a woman aged 55-69 years with acute or convalescent COVID-19. Material for sequencing was peripheral blood. The chain combines TRBV6-2 or TRBV6-3 with TRBJ2-3, with TRBD2 matching 10 bases. The CDR3 loop is CASSSPGTSGTDTQYF. In nucleotides, the CDR3 is TGTGCCAGCAGTTCTCCAGGGACTAGCGGCACAGATACGCAGTATTTT.